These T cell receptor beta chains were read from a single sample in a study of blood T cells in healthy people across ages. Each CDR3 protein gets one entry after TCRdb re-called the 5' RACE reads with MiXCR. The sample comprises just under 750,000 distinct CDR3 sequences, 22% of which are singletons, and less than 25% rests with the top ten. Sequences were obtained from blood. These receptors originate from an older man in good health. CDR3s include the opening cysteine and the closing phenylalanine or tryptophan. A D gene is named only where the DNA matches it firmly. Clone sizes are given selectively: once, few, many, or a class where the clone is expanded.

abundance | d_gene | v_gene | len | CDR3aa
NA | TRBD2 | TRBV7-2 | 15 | CASSSALGGRNEQFF
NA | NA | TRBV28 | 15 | CASSQAGAFQETQYF
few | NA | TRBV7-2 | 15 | CASSLSAGVIYEQYF
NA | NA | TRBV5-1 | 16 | CASSLGQDRGNSPLHF
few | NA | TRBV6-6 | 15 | CATIYGVRDFNEQFF
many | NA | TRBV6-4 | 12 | CASSDSRNEQFF
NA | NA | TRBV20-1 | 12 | CSAGKPRNIQYF
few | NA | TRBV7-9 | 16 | CASSYPPQTTNEKLFF
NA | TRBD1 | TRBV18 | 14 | CASSPGQGAETQYF
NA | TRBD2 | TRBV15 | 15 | CATSRGLAAYNEQFF
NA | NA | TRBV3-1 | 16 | CASSQSRGGSVYGYTF
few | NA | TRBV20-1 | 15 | CSARGRATSRNEQFF
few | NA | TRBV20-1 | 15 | CSASKASSGANVLTF
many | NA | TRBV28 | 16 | CASSLSTPPTNEKLFF
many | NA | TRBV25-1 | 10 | CATMGETQYF
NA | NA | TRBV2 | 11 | CASPSIETQYF
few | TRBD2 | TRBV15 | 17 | CATSRDLAGADTDTQYF
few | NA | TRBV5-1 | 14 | CASSLVISTDTQYF
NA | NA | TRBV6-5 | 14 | CASSYTAGAYGYTF
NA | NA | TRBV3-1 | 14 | CASSLLLAKNIQYF
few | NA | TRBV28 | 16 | CASSLSSVLRFGEQYF
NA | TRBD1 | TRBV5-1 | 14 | CASGGQGAGSEAFF
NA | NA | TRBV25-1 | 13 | CASWGTPYNEQFF
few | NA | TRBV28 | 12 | CASSSPVDEQYF
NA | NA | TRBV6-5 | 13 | CAVAGTGTGELFF
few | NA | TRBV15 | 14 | CATSPFRDLETQYF
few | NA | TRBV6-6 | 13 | CASSYETKYEQYF
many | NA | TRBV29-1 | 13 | CSTRRGGVETQYF
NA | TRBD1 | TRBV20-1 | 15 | CSAKQPGQGNNEQFF
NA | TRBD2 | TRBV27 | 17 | CASSEGSGGSLDNEQFF
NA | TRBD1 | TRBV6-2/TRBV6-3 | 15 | CASTDAGGRGYEQYF
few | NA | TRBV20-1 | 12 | CSALRRAEGYTF
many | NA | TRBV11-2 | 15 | CASSFGRTLNEKLFF
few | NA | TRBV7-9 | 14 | CASSLAAANQPQHF
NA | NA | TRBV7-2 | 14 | CASSPIGAVYGYTF